The 11 T cell receptor beta chains in this list originate from one sample, sequenced in a study of shared clonotypes between healthy human individuals. TCRdb keeps only in-frame clones here, not all; method: immunoSEQ multiplex PCR. Of 2 million to 2.5 million clones listed, about 95% are singletons. It was CD45RO-negative cells, positively selected for CCR7, that made up naive CD8 cells, with terminally differentiated effector memory CD45RA+ cells excluded. The specimen sequenced was naive CD8+ T cells sorted from blood. Receptors originate from a man aged 18 to 30 in good health.

Only one count was recorded for this clone. The V and J genes are TRBV7-9 and TRBJ1-1, with a weak D call TRBD1 (5 bases). Germline values: CDR1 SEHNR, CDR2 FQNEAQ (reference sequence). CDR3 length: 15 amino acids. Trimming stripped 5 bases from V and 1 base from J, with 14 bases between. As DNA, the CDR3 is TGTGCCAGCAGCCCCGCGGTAGGGGCGAACACTGAAGCTTTCTTT. Translation: CASSPAVGANTEAFF.

The chain links TRBV27 to TRBJ2-1; D may be TRBD2 (5 bases). The CDR3 totals 15 residues. Per the germline V gene, CDR1 is MNHEY and CDR2 is SMNVEV (reference sequence). V lost 5 bases, J lost 0 bases, and 11 bases lay in between. CDR3 sequence (DNA): TGTGCCAGCAGTCCCAGAGGGAGCTCCTACAATGAGCAGTTCTTC. This sequence encodes CASSPRGSSYNEQFF.

The V gene is TRBV7-8, the J gene TRBJ1-3; D gene ambiguous. Germline V lookup: CDR1 SGHVS, CDR2 FQNEAQ. V was shortened by 2 bases and J by 4 bases, with 6 bases between the two germline ends. The CDR3 covers 13 residues. CDR3 protein: CASSLTWGNTIYF. Here the CDR3 DNA reads TGTGCCAGCAGCTTAACTTGGGGAAACACCATATATTTT. Looking up the rest from reference TRBV7-8 and TRBJ1-3 gives the full variable domain: GAGVSQSPRYKVAKRGQDVALRCDPISGHVSLFWYQQALGQGPEFLTYFQNEAQLDKSGLPSDRFFAERPEGSVSTLKIQRTQQEDSAVYLCASSLTWGNTIYFGEGSWLTVV.

The table lists this clone with a count of one. The genes are TRBV5-1 and TRBJ2-2; TRBD1 matches at 7 bases. This CDR3 comprises 18 residues. With V trimmed by 4 bases and J by 2 bases, 14 bases remained unmatched. Germline CDR1 reads SGHRS; CDR2 reads YFSETQ. This CDR3 is CASSPPLGAGGNTGELFF. The CDR3 region has the DNA TGCGCCAGCAGCCCCCCTCTGGGGGCAGGGGGTAACACCGGGGAGCTGTTTTTT.

The chain recombines TRBV9 with TRBJ2-2, with 11 bases matching TRBD2. The CDR3 consists of 15 residues. Per germline, CDR1 SGDLS and CDR2 YYNGEE. Trimming cost V 3 bases and J 5 bases; bases outside gene matches: 3. CDR3 in amino acids: CASSGTSGPTGELFF. The CDR3 DNA reads TGTGCCAGCAGCGGGACTAGCGGGCCGACCGGGGAGCTGTTTTTT.

V is TRBV5-1 and J is TRBJ1-6; 7 nucleotides agree with TRBD1. The V gene end was trimmed by 4 bases and the J gene end by 7 bases; junction bases not matched to a gene: 5. CDR1 is SGHRS, CDR2 YFSETQ, per germline. The CDR3 extends over 14 amino acids. The CDR3 bases are TGCGCCAGCAGCATAGACAGGGCGAATTCACCCCTCCACTTT. It codes for CASSIDRANSPLHF.

This clone was observed a handful of times. The same CDR3 arises from other DNA sequences in this sample as well. This rearrangement joins TRBV19 to TRBJ2-1; TRBD2 is a possible D gene (6 bases). This CDR3 is 14 amino acids long. Germline CDR1 and CDR2: LNHDA and SQIVND (reference sequence). V was pared by 3 bases and J by 1 base, with 7 bases between. CDR3: CASSIGGSYNEQFF. As DNA, the CDR3 is TGTGCCAGTAGTATCGGGGGATCCTACAATGAGCAGTTCTTC.

The gene calls are TRBV15 and TRBJ2-7, with D possibly matching TRBD2 (5 bases). The length of the CDR3 is 15 residues. Trimming stripped 0 bases from V and 5 bases from J, with 14 bases between. Per germline, CDR1 LNHNV and CDR2 YYDKDF (reference sequence). This CDR3 reads CATSRDRGAQNEQYF. CDR3 nucleotides: TGTGCCACCAGCAGAGATCGGGGAGCTCAGAACGAGCAGTACTTC.

The J gene is TRBJ1-5, the V gene TRBV27; 8 nucleotides align to TRBD1. Germline V gives CDR1 MNHEY, CDR2 SMNVEV (reference sequence). The ends lost 1 base at V and 2 bases at J; junction bases unmatched: 7. The CDR3 runs to 17 residues. As DNA, the CDR3 is TGTGCCAGCAGTTTATTTTCGACAGGGGAGGGCAATCAGCCCCAGCATTTT. Encoded protein: CASSLFSTGEGNQPQHF.

The rearrangement uses TRBV11-3 and TRBJ1-1; D is undetermined. This CDR3 has 13 residues. The V and J ends lost 1 base and 2 bases respectively, with 5 bases between them. Germline V gene sequence: CDR1 SGHNT, CDR2 YENEEA. The CDR3 sequence: CASSLVANTEAFF. For the CDR3, the DNA is TGTGCCAGCAGCTTAGTTGCAAACACTGAAGCTTTCTTT.

In its sample, this clone was seen once. V usage is TRBV9 and J usage is TRBJ1-2; unclear D gene. Trimming shortened V by 0 bases and J by 5 bases, and 11 bases separated the two germline ends. This CDR3 contains 14 residues. Germline CDR1 SGDLS, CDR2 YYNGEE. Here the CDR3 DNA reads TGTGCCAGCAGCGTAGGAGGGCCGGTTTATGGCTACACCTTC. It translates to CASSVGGPVYGYTF. Complete variable domain (other parts from reference TRBV9 and TRBJ1-2): DSGVTQTPKHLITATGQRVTLRCSPRSGDLSVYWYQQSLDQGLQFLIQYYNGEERAKGNILERFSAQQFPDLHSELNLSSLELGDSALYFCASSVGGPVYGYTFGSGTRLTVV.